Below are 22 T cell receptor beta chains sequenced from a single sample in a study of identifying expanded T cells in peripheral blood. Repertoires were generated with immunoSEQ multiplex PCR, while TCRdb's copy carries only in-frame clones and drops some. The sample has 95,000 to 100,000 clones; roughly 85% are singletons. The sequenced material came from blood. The source is a person aged 18-69 years in good health.

The V and J genes are TRBV5-1 and TRBJ2-1; tentative D call: TRBD1 (5 bases). CDR3 length: 14 amino acids. Between the trimmed V and J ends, which lost 4 bases and 3 bases, there was a span of 11 bases. The germline V gene encodes CDR1 SGHRS and CDR2 YFSETQ. The CDR3 DNA is TGCGCCAGCAGCCCACGAGACAGCTACAATGAGCAGTTCTTC. Its translation is CASSPRDSYNEQFF.

This chain uses TRBV4-2 with TRBJ2-5, with 7 positions matching TRBD1. The length of the CDR3 is 15 residues. J lost 4 bases, V lost 5 bases, and 10 bases had no gene match. In germline, CDR1 is LGHNA, CDR2 YNFKEQ. The CDR3 reads CASSSRQGQRETQYF. In DNA form, the CDR3 reads TGTGCCAGCAGCTCCAGACAGGGCCAGCGAGAGACCCAGTACTTC.

V usage is TRBV2 and J usage is TRBJ1-5, with 7 bases aligning to TRBD1. Trimming at V came to 5 bases and at J to 5 bases, leaving 6 bases not matched to a gene. CDR3 length: 14 residues. CDR1 is SNHLY, CDR2 FYNNEI, per germline. The CDR3 reads CASSSDRVHQPQHF. CDR3 nucleotide sequence: TGTGCCAGCAGTTCCGACAGGGTCCATCAGCCCCAGCATTTT. The whole variable domain, remainder taken from reference TRBV2 and TRBJ1-5, is EPEVTQTPSHQVTQMGQEVILRCVPISNHLYFYWYRQILGQKVEFLVSFYNNEISEKSEIFDDQFSVERPDGSNFTLKIRSTKLEDSAMYFCASSSDRVHQPQHFGDGTRLSIL.

This clone appeared once. V usage is TRBV11-3 and J usage is TRBJ2-1, with D tentatively TRBD1 (5 bases). This CDR3 contains 17 residues. V lost 6 bases, J lost 0 bases, and 18 bases lay in between. CDR1 is SGHNT and CDR2 is YENEEA in the germline V gene. The CDR3 sequence is CASSPGQGDTSYNEQFF. The CDR3 DNA is TGTGCCAGCAGTCCAGGGCAAGGAGATACCTCCTACAATGAGCAGTTCTTC.

This clone was recorded once. The rearrangement links TRBV27 to TRBJ2-2, with 15 bases identical to TRBD2. Germline V gene lookup returns CDR1 MNHEY and CDR2 SMNVEV (reference sequence). With V trimmed by 6 bases and J by 8 bases, 13 bases remained unmatched. The CDR3 is 18 residues long. The CDR3 protein is CASRPSLGLAGGSGELFF. For the CDR3, the DNA is TGTGCCAGCAGACCTTCCTTGGGACTAGCGGGGGGATCAGGGGAGCTGTTTTTT.

The J gene is TRBJ1-1, the V gene TRBV18; the D gene is possibly TRBD1 (5 bases). There are 16 residues in the CDR3. The germline gives CDR1 KGHSH, CDR2 LQKENI. V lost 3 bases and J 4 bases, leaving 18 bases between the germline ends. The CDR3: CASSPGLQGETTEAFF. CDR3 DNA sequence: TGTGCCAGCTCACCCGGCCTTCAGGGAGAGACCACTGAAGCTTTCTTT.

The V and J genes are TRBV2 and TRBJ1-1, with D possibly matching TRBD1 (5 bases). The ends were cut back, 1 base at V and 0 bases at J, with 6 bases in the middle. This CDR3 is 14 amino acids long. The germline V gene has CDR1 SNHLY and CDR2 FYNNEI. The CDR3 DNA follows: TGTGCCAGCAGTGAAGGACAGTTGAACACTGAAGCTTTCTTT. Amino acids: CASSEGQLNTEAFF.

The chain links TRBV19 to TRBJ1-2, with D unclear. This CDR3 spans 15 amino acids. Trimming shortened V by 7 bases and J by 4 bases, and 19 bases separated the two germline ends. CDR1 is LNHDA, CDR2 SQIVND, per germline (reference sequence). CDR3 nucleotides: TGTGCCAGTACCCTATACCCCGGATGGATCTATGGCTACACCTTC. Protein product: CASTLYPGWIYGYTF.

This chain connects TRBV7-9 to TRBJ2-5; 12 bases are a match to TRBD2. The ends lost 3 bases at V and 2 bases at J; junction bases unmatched: 1. Germline CDR1 is SEHNR and CDR2 is FQNEAQ (reference sequence). CDR3 length: 15 residues. DNA for the CDR3: TGTGCCAGCAGCTTTACTAGCGGGGGGCAAGAGACCCAGTACTTC. Amino acid sequence: CASSFTSGGQETQYF.

This chain joins TRBV4-3 and TRBJ2-3; 11 nucleotides agree with TRBD2. CDR3 length equals 16 residues. The germline CDR1 and CDR2 sequences are LGHNA and YSLEER. The J segment lost 4 bases and the V segment lost 0 bases, leaving 3 bases of the junction unmatched. CDR3 nucleotide sequence: TGCGCCAGCAGCCAAGATTTTAGCGGGGGGGCAGATACGCAGTATTTT. Translating gives CASSQDFSGGADTQYF.

The chain couples TRBV5-4 to TRBJ2-7, with 7 bases that match TRBD2. Germline assignment: CDR1 SGHNT and CDR2 YYREEE (reference sequence). Trimming removed 4 bases from V and 0 bases from J; junction bases left unmatched: 10. The CDR3 consists of 16 residues. CDR3 DNA sequence: TGTGCCAGCAGCCCCGTTTCGGGGGGAAGCTCCTACGAGCAGTACTTC. This gives the protein CASSPVSGGSSYEQYF.

This clone was seen only a few times. This chain joins TRBV4-3 and TRBJ2-2, with D perhaps TRBD2 (5 bases). V lost 4 bases, J lost 6 bases, and 9 bases lay in between. This CDR3 comprises 13 residues. Germline V gives CDR1 LGHNA, CDR2 YSLEER. The DNA for the CDR3 is TGCGCCAGCAGCCCACTCGGGGCCGGGGAGCTGTTTTTT. This codes for CASSPLGAGELFF.

In its sample, this clone was seen many times. The rearrangement joins TRBV28 to TRBJ1-6; TRBD1 aligns across 9 bases. This CDR3 is built from 14 residues. After removal of 6 bases from V and 5 bases from J, the junction contained 2 bases not matched to a gene. CDR1 is MDHEN and CDR2 is SYDVKM in the germline V gene. CDR3 in DNA: TGTGCCAGCAGCTGGGACAGGGATAATTCACCCCTCCACTTT. This translates into CASSWDRDNSPLHF.

This clone appeared once. This rearrangement joins TRBV6-5 to TRBJ1-6, with a weak D call TRBD1 (5 bases). The germline V gene encodes CDR1 MNHEY and CDR2 SVGAGI. V was clipped by 8 bases and J by 14 bases, with 22 bases between them. The length of the CDR3 is 14 residues. The CDR3 is CASSPMGLVGTLHF. CDR3 coding DNA: TGTGCCAGCTCTCCTATGGGGCTTGTGGGAACCCTCCACTTT.

This sequence joins TRBV11-2 and TRBJ2-1, with D perhaps matching TRBD1 or TRBD2 (5 bases each). From germline, CDR1 is SGHAT and CDR2 FQNNGV. This CDR3 is built from 15 residues. V lost 0 bases, J lost 0 bases, and 6 bases lay in between. In nucleotides, the CDR3 is TGTGCCAGCAGCTTAGATGGGGGCTCCTACAATGAGCAGTTCTTC. As protein: CASSLDGGSYNEQFF.

This sequence joins TRBV11-3 and TRBJ2-7, with D possibly being TRBD2 (5 bases). The V end was cut by 11 bases, the J end by 3 bases, with 20 bases between. Per germline, CDR1 SGHNT and CDR2 YENEEA. The CDR3 loop spans 14 amino acids. The CDR3, as DNA: TGTGCCGGATTCTGGGTACGGGGATACTACGAGCAGTACTTC. The encoded protein is CAGFWVRGYYEQYF.

The chain is built from TRBV2 and TRBJ2-7; 9 bases agree with TRBD1. The CDR3 is 15 residues long. The germline V gene has CDR1 SNHLY and CDR2 FYNNEI. V shed 8 bases and J 2 bases; nucleotides not matched to a gene: 10. The DNA of the CDR3 is TGTGCCAGCCTTCCACAGGGGGCGACCACCTACGAGCAGTACTTC. As protein: CASLPQGATTYEQYF.

J is TRBJ2-3 and V is TRBV5-6, with D perhaps matching TRBD2 (7 bases). Trimming pared 0 bases from V and 2 bases from J, leaving 22 bases between. Germline V gene sequence: CDR1 SGHDT, CDR2 YYEEEE. CDR3 length: 19 residues. The CDR3 here is CASSLALAGATNNTDTQYF. CDR3 sequence (DNA): TGTGCCAGCAGCTTGGCTTTGGCGGGGGCCACCAACAACACAGATACGCAGTATTTT. The variable domain in full, completed from reference TRBV5-6 and TRBJ2-3, reads DAGVTQSPTHLIKTRGQQVTLRCSPKSGHDTVSWYQQALGQGPQFIFQYYEEEERQRGNFPDRFSGHQFPNYSSELNVNALLLGDSALYLCASSLALAGATNNTDTQYFGPGTRLTVL.

This chain connects TRBV5-8 to TRBJ2-5; D may be TRBD1 or TRBD2 (6 bases each). V was trimmed by 0 bases and J by 5 bases, leaving 17 bases between them. Per germline, CDR1 SGHTS and CDR2 YDEGEE. The CDR3 contains 16 residues. The DNA for the CDR3 is TGTGCCAGCAGCTTGGGCACCGGGGGCCATGGGGAGACCCAGTACTTC. Residues: CASSLGTGGHGETQYF.

The chain links TRBV6-5 to TRBJ2-7; perhaps TRBD2 as D (5 bases). The CDR3 runs 14 residues. V lost 6 bases and J 0 bases, leaving 12 bases between the germline ends. Germline values: CDR1 MNHEY, CDR2 SVGAGI. The DNA of the CDR3 is TGTGCCAGCAGGGTAACGGGGTCCTCCTACGAGCAGTACTTC. Its protein is CASRVTGSSYEQYF.

V and J are TRBV11-2 and TRBJ1-2; D is ambiguous. The ends were cut back, 2 bases at V and 4 bases at J, with 11 bases in the middle. The CDR3 is made up of 14 amino acids. The V gene's germline CDR1 is SGHAT and CDR2 FQNNGV. The CDR3 protein is CASSLSGNSYGYTF. Written as DNA, the CDR3 is TGTGCCAGCAGCTTATCGGGGAACAGCTATGGCTACACCTTC. The variable domain in full, with the rest retrieved from reference TRBV11-2 and TRBJ1-2, is EAGVAQSPRYKIIEKRQSVAFWCNPISGHATLYWYQQILGQGPKLLIQFQNNGVVDDSQLPKDRFSAERLKGVDSTLKIQPAKLEDSAVYLCASSLSGNSYGYTFGSGTRLTVV.

This clone was recorded only once. The J gene is TRBJ1-1, the V gene TRBV29-1; TRBD1 matches at 9 bases. The ends lost 5 bases at V and 4 bases at J; junction bases unmatched: 14. CDR1 is SQVTM and CDR2 is ANQGSEA in the germline V gene. The CDR3 totals 16 residues. The CDR3 here is CSVLGQGKGVATEAFF. The CDR3 DNA reads as TGCAGCGTTTTAGGACAGGGGAAGGGGGTTGCCACTGAAGCTTTCTTT.